Following are 25 T cell receptor beta chains from one sample sequenced in a study of cytomegalovirus exposure and HLA in healthy donors (dated by TCRdb to 2015 to 2018). Library generation was performed with the immunoSEQ multiplex PCR assay. This is the immuneACCESS table as TCRdb keeps it, with only in-frame sequences that have V and J called. A part of the clones is gone; compared with another copy, unresolved V genes explain less than half, and the rest is unexplained. A total of approximately 280,000 clones appear in this sample, around 86% of them only once. The ten biggest clones cover roughly 0.99% of the sample. The sequenced sample was PBMCs. Every receptor here comes from a woman aged 18-35 years in good health and CMV-seronegative.

J is TRBJ2-7 and V is TRBV9; 11 bases align to TRBD1. The CDR3 extends over 16 amino acids. Germline assignment: CDR1 SGDLS and CDR2 YYNGEE. Trimming cost V 4 bases and J 1 base; bases outside gene matches: 7. The CDR3 loop reads CASSPRGTGGSYEQYF. Written as DNA, the CDR3 is TGTGCCAGCAGCCCGCGAGGGACAGGGGGATCCTACGAGCAGTACTTC. Full variable domain (outside the CDR3, taken from reference TRBV9 and TRBJ2-7): DSGVTQTPKHLITATGQRVTLRCSPRSGDLSVYWYQQSLDQGLQFLIQYYNGEERAKGNILERFSAQQFPDLHSELNLSSLELGDSALYFCASSPRGTGGSYEQYFGPGTRLTVT.

The J gene is TRBJ2-1, the V gene TRBV27, with D possibly matching TRBD1 (5 bases). The CDR3 covers 14 residues. Looked up from germline, CDR1 is MNHEY and CDR2 is SMNVEV (reference sequence). V lost 6 bases and J lost 7, with 16 bases in between. CDR3: CASSRSRVVNEQFF. The CDR3 DNA reads as TGTGCCAGCAGCAGATCCAGGGTGGTGAATGAGCAGTTCTTC.

The V and J genes are TRBV28 and TRBJ2-7; no firm D call. Looked up from germline, CDR1 is MDHEN and CDR2 is SYDVKM. Trimming took off 8 bases at V and 4 bases at J, with 6 bases between the two ends. CDR3 length: 10 amino acids. CDR3 loop: CASGLYEQYF. The CDR3 coding sequence is TGTGCCAGCGGGCTGTACGAGCAGTACTTC.

The J gene is TRBJ2-2, the V gene TRBV6-5; 9 bases match TRBD1. The J segment lost 5 bases and the V segment lost 4 bases, leaving 5 bases of the junction unmatched. The germline CDR1 and CDR2 sequences are MNHEY and SVGAGI. The CDR3 runs 15 residues. The CDR3 DNA reads as TGTGCCAGCAGTTGGCGGGACAGGGCGACCGGGGAGCTGTTTTTT. Protein: CASSWRDRATGELFF.

The chain carries TRBV6-5 and TRBJ1-1; 9 nucleotides match TRBD1. The CDR3 is 15 amino acids. Trimming removed 4 bases from V and 7 bases from J; junction bases left unmatched: 10. From germline, CDR1 is MNHEY and CDR2 SVGAGI. The chain's CDR3 is CASSSQQGARGEAFF. DNA of the CDR3: TGTGCCAGCAGTTCGCAACAGGGGGCGCGCGGTGAAGCTTTCTTT.

The J gene is TRBJ2-3, the V gene TRBV13, with 14 bases matching TRBD2. V lost 5 bases and J lost 4; bases outside the gene matches: 5. Germline V gene sequence: CDR1 PRHDT, CDR2 FYEKMQ (reference sequence). CDR3 length equals 16 residues. The CDR3 loop is CASSPLGLAGADTQYF. CDR3 nucleotides: TGTGCCAGCAGCCCCCTGGGACTAGCGGGAGCAGATACGCAGTATTTT.

This clone has just one count. The CDR3 here is CASSLTAGMTNEKLFF. The CDR3 DNA sequence: TGCGCCAGCAGCTTAACCGCAGGGATGACTAATGAAAAACTGTTTTTT. The rearrangement links TRBV5-1 to TRBJ1-4; maybe TRBD1 (5 bases). With 2 bases removed from V and 2 bases from J, the gap between germline ends came to 13 bases. The CDR3 is made up of 16 amino acids. The germline V gene encodes CDR1 SGHRS and CDR2 YFSETQ.

This clone was detected only once. The chain has TRBV5-6 and TRBJ1-4, with D possibly matching TRBD1 (5 bases). The CDR3 sequence is 16 residues long. V lost 0 bases, J lost 5 bases, and 14 bases lay in between. Germline CDR1 SGHDT, CDR2 YYEEEE. CDR3 residues: CASSLDSGGLNEKLFF. In DNA, the CDR3 is TGTGCCAGCAGCTTGGATTCGGGGGGTTTGAATGAAAAACTGTTTTTT.

The chain has TRBV6-5 and TRBJ1-3; possibly TRBD1 for D (6 bases). Germline-derived CDR1 and CDR2 are MNHEY and SVGAGI. V lost 2 bases, J lost 4 bases, and 12 bases lay in between. CDR3 size: 15 residues. The CDR3 protein is CASSYEQGRGNTIYF. For the CDR3, the DNA is TGTGCCAGCAGTTACGAACAGGGTAGAGGAAACACCATATATTTT.

This clone has a single count. The chain combines TRBV18 with TRBJ1-1; 7 nucleotides align to TRBD1. Germline-derived CDR1 and CDR2 are KGHSH and LQKENI. V lost 6 bases to trimming and J lost 10 bases; unmatched junction nucleotides: 17. The CDR3 runs to 15 residues. The CDR3 DNA reads as TGTGCCAGCTCTCCCGGACAGGAGACCTCCCCCGGAGCTTTCTTT. Its translation: CASSPGQETSPGAFF.

The chain employs TRBV6-1 and TRBJ2-3; D not certain. The CDR3 sequence is 12 residues long. With 7 bases removed from V and 2 bases from J, the gap between germline ends came to 7 bases. CDR1 is MNHNS, CDR2 SASEGT, per germline. The CDR3 nucleotides read TGTGCCAGCAACTTGAACACAGATACGCAGTATTTT. Encoded protein: CASNLNTDTQYF.

The rearrangement links TRBV29-1 to TRBJ1-5; TRBD1 aligns across 7 bases. The CDR3 loop spans 14 amino acids. With V trimmed by 4 bases and J by 1 base, 4 bases remained unmatched. The germline V gene has CDR1 SQVTM and CDR2 ANQGSEA. In DNA, the CDR3 is TGCAGCGTTGTAGGACAGGACAGCAATCAGCCCCAGCATTTT. Translated: CSVVGQDSNQPQHF.

This chain uses TRBV2 with TRBJ1-1, with 9 positions matching TRBD1. The CDR3 has 14 residues. The V gene's germline CDR1 is SNHLY and CDR2 FYNNEI. V lost 6 bases and J lost 2; bases outside the gene matches: 4. The DNA for the CDR3 is TGTGCCAGCAGAACACAGGGGGCTAACACTGAAGCTTTCTTT. It codes for CASRTQGANTEAFF.

The V and J genes are TRBV7-2 and TRBJ1-2; 8 nucleotides line up with TRBD1. This CDR3 has 14 amino acids. The germline V gene encodes CDR1 SGHTA and CDR2 FQGNSA. With 1 base clipped from V and 8 bases from J, the junction kept 6 bases outside the gene matches. The CDR3 DNA reads TGTGCCAGCAGCTTAGGTCAGGGGGCGCGGGGCTACACCTTC. This gives the protein CASSLGQGARGYTF.

This chain uses TRBV4-2 with TRBJ2-1, with 9 bases fitting TRBD2. CDR1 is LGHNA, CDR2 YNFKEQ, per germline. The trim removed 0 bases at V and 6 bases at J, leaving 0 bases unmatched. The CDR3 totals 14 residues. The CDR3 protein is CASSQETSGNEQFF. The CDR3, as DNA: TGTGCCAGCAGCCAAGAGACTAGCGGCAATGAGCAGTTCTTC.

The V and J genes are TRBV19 and TRBJ1-2, with a weak D call TRBD1 (5 bases). Germline V lookup: CDR1 LNHDA, CDR2 SQIVND (reference sequence). The CDR3 is made up of 16 amino acids. Trimming shortened V by 3 bases and J by 6 bases, and 20 bases separated the two germline ends. As DNA, the CDR3 is TGTGCCAGTAGTATCACCCTCGGGGGTGCATTCGATGGCTACACCTTC. Residues: CASSITLGGAFDGYTF.

This clone was counted a single time. The CDR3 DNA sequence: TGTGCCAGCAGCTTATTCCGGGGTTCCTCCTACGAGCAGTACTTC. It yields the protein CASSLFRGSSYEQYF. This sequence joins TRBV7-2 and TRBJ2-7, with D tentatively TRBD2 (5 bases). Germline V gene sequence: CDR1 SGHTA, CDR2 FQGNSA. The CDR3 runs 15 residues. Trimming removed 2 bases from V and 0 bases from J, with 11 bases in between.

This clone was seen once. The chain uses TRBV18 and TRBJ2-7; maybe TRBD1 (5 bases). This CDR3 has 16 residues. V lost 3 bases and J 3 bases, leaving 18 bases between the germline ends. From germline, CDR1 is KGHSH and CDR2 LQKENI. CDR3 loop: CASSPLVVQGVYEQYF. In nucleotides, the CDR3 is TGTGCCAGCTCACCTCTTGTGGTCCAGGGTGTCTACGAGCAGTACTTC.

The chain carries TRBV12-5 and TRBJ2-7; D might be TRBD2 (5 bases). CDR1 is LGHNT, CDR2 FRNRAP, per germline. V gave up 5 bases and J gave up 3 bases, with 14 bases separating them. This CDR3 region has 14 residues. The CDR3 nucleotides are TGTGCTAGTGGTATGACCCCAACTAGCTACGAGCAGTACTTC. Translated: CASGMTPTSYEQYF.

The chain is built from TRBV6-5 and TRBJ1-5; 8 nucleotides align to TRBD1. The J segment lost 2 bases and the V segment lost 7 bases, leaving 7 bases of the junction unmatched. CDR3 length equals 15 residues. Germline-derived CDR1 and CDR2 are MNHEY and SVGAGI. DNA of the CDR3: TGTGCCAGCAATCCAGGGGGCGCGGGCAATCAGCCCCAGCATTTT. This translates into CASNPGGAGNQPQHF.

V gene TRBV15 combines with J gene TRBJ1-5; D is unresolved. The CDR3 covers 15 residues. V lost 0 bases and J lost 0, with 6 bases in between. CDR1 and CDR2 from the germline V gene are LNHNV and YYDKDF (reference sequence). The CDR3 sequence is CATSRDLSSNQPQHF. For the CDR3, the DNA is TGTGCCACCAGCAGAGATCTAAGTAGCAATCAGCCCCAGCATTTT.

The CDR3 DNA reads as TGTGCCAGCAGCTTGAGGCAGGGTCACTTCAATGAGCAGTTCTTC. Encoded protein: CASSLRQGHFNEQFF. V and J are TRBV5-4 and TRBJ2-1; a possible D gene is TRBD1 (5 bases). CDR1 is SGHNT and CDR2 is YYREEE in the germline V gene (reference sequence). V gave up 1 base and J gave up 6 bases, with 14 bases separating them. This CDR3 comprises 15 residues.

The genes are TRBV28 and TRBJ1-1; no clear D gene. This CDR3 spans 14 amino acids. Germline assignment: CDR1 MDHEN and CDR2 SYDVKM. Trimming cost V 5 bases and J 5 bases, with 15 bases left between them. DNA of the CDR3: TGTGCCAGCAGTCTACCGGGAATGGGGACTGAAGCTTTCTTT. Translating it yields CASSLPGMGTEAFF.

This clone was counted between two and nine times. The gene calls are TRBV7-6 and TRBJ2-7; TRBD1 aligns across 8 bases. The V gene's germline CDR1 is SGHVS and CDR2 FNYEAQ. There are 13 residues in the CDR3. The J segment lost 5 bases and the V segment lost 11 bases, leaving 11 bases of the junction unmatched. The CDR3 reads CASGGGQVDEQYF. CDR3 nucleotides: TGTGCCTCCGGAGGGGGACAGGTGGACGAGCAGTACTTC.

V gene TRBV10-1 combines with J gene TRBJ1-2; a possible D gene is TRBD1 (5 bases). Germline V CDR1 and CDR2: WNHNN, SYGVQD (reference sequence). The length of the CDR3 is 13 residues. The germline V and J ends were trimmed by 6 bases and 8 bases, with 16 bases remaining between them. The CDR3 DNA is TGCGCCAGCAGAGAACGGGGGGTGGAAGGCTACACCTTC. The encoded protein is CASRERGVEGYTF.